This TCR beta chain was identified in a study of blood T cells in healthy people across ages. Then a second PCR, running roughly 6 to 11 cycles, was carried out with a sample-barcoded 5' primer and a J-beta primer mix. TCRdb recomputed calls from the 5' RACE reads with MiXCR, one row per CDR3 protein. Of roughly 1 million distinct CDR3 sequences listed, under 30% are singletons. This CDR3 region has 14 residues. V lost 9 bases to trimming and J lost 1 base, with 15 bases between them. Germline V gene sequence: CDR1 MNHEY, CDR2 SVGAGI. The same sample was also used in a study of T cells of mothers and their children. Turning to that study: The study obtained over 8.5 million TCR beta CDR3 reads per mother and around 3 million per child.

Material: blood. The chain is built from TRBV6-5 and TRBJ2-5, with D unclear. This clonotype originated in a girl aged 2 to 9 in good health. The CDR3 protein is CASSNSLTQETQYF. CDR3 bases: TGTGCCAGTTCCAACAGCTTAACCCAAGAGACCCAGTACTTC.